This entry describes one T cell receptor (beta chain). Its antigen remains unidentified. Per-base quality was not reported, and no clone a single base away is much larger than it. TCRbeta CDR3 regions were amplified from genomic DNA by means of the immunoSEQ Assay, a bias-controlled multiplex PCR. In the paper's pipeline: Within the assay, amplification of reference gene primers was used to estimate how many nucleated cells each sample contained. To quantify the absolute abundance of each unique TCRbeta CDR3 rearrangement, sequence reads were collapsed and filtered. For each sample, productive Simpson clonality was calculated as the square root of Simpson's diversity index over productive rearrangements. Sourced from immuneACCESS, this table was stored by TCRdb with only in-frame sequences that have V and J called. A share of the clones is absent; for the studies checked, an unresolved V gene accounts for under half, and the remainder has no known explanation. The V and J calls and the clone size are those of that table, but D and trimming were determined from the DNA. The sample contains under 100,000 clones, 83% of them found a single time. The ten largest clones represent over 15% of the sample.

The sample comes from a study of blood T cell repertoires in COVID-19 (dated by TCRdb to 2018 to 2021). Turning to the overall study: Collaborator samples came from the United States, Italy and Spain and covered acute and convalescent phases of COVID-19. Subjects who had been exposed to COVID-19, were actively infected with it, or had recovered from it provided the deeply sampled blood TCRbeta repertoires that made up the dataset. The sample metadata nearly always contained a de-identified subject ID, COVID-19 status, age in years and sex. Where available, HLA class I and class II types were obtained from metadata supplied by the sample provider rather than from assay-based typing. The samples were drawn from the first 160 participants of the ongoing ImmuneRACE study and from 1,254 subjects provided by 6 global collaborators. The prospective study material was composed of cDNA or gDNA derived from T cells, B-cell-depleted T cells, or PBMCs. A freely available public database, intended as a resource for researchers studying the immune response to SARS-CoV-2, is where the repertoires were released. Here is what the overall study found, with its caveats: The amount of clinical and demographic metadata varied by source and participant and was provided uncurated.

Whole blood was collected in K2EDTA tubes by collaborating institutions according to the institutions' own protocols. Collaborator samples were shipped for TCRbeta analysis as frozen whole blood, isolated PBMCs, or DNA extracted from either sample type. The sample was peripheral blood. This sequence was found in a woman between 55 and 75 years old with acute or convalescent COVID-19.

The CDR3 protein sequence reads: CASSLVGTGGGEQYF. The DNA reads TGTGCCAGCAGCTTGGTCGGGACAGGGGGCGGCGAGCAGTACTTC. The V and J segments used are TRBV5-6 and TRBJ2-7, with 12 junctional bases fitting TRBD1. V is pruned by 0 bases and J by 6 bases, leaving 4 bases of the junction without a gene match. The cysteine opens and the phenylalanine closes a CDR3 of 15 amino acids. Here the CDR3 DNA is all that survives: 45 bases in frame from base 1. From the germline V gene, CDR1 is SGHDT and CDR2 is YYEEEE.